This section outlines one T cell receptor beta chain sequence together with its context. The target antigen is unknown. The data derive from a study of beta chain features in type 1 diabetes. cDNA synthesis used the whole RNA isolate, giving expressed TCRB sequences. For naive, central memory and regulatory T cell samples, reads averaged around 3.8 million. Here immunoSEQ multiplex PCR was the method, and the copy in TCRdb shows in-frame clones only, minus some. Of some 700,000 clones in the sample, 13% were seen once. Whole-study results and caveats: When Type 1 diabetes patients were examined, their TCRB CDR3s proved moderately but significantly shorter in all four CD4+ subsets.

The germline gives CDR1 SGHTA, CDR2 FQGNSA. This CDR3 is built from 15 residues. The V segment lost 4 bases and the J segment 5 bases; nucleotides outside the gene matches: 2. The chain is built from TRBV7-2 and TRBJ2-1; the match to TRBD2 covers 13 bases. The sequencing sample was made of naive CD4+ T cells from blood. The receptor was derived from a man younger than 30 with type 1 diabetes. The CDR3 loop is CASSWTSGGHNEQFF. For the CDR3, the DNA is TGTGCCAGCAGCTGGACTAGCGGGGGCCACAATGAGCAGTTCTTC.